The 19 T cell receptor beta chains reported below all come from one sample, sequenced in a study of PD-L1 blockade in urothelial cancer. Produced via immunoSEQ multiplex PCR; TCRdb's table is partial and in-frame only. The data show around 45,000 clones, around 90% seen once. Sequenced here: PBMCs, sampled around atezolizumab (anti-PD-L1) treatment. The receptors originated from an older woman with urothelial cancer.

In regard to this clone: This could be a read error, since a much larger clone is one nucleotide away. The chain couples TRBV9 to TRBJ2-6, with D possibly TRBD2 on 7 matching bases. The length of the CDR3 is 15 residues. The germline CDR1 and CDR2 sequences are SGDLS and YYNGEE. The CDR3: CAGSVGGVGANVLTF. CDR3 DNA sequence: TGTGCCGGCAGCGTAGGGGGGGTCGGGGCCAACGTCCTGACTTTC.

This chain connects TRBV28 to TRBJ1-1; D gene unclear. The length of the CDR3 is 15 residues. CDR1 and CDR2 (germline): MDHEN, SYDVKM. With 6 bases removed from V and 5 bases from J, the gap between germline ends came to 19 bases. CDR3 in DNA: TGTGCCAGCAGCATTCACCTAGCCTTGGGGACTGAAGCTTTCTTT. Amino acids: CASSIHLALGTEAFF.

The genes are TRBV4-3 and TRBJ2-7, with a possible D match to TRBD2 (5 bases). V shed 3 bases and J shed 4 bases, with 10 bases lying between them. The length of the CDR3 is 13 residues. Germline values: CDR1 LGHNA, CDR2 YSLEER. CDR3 nucleotides: TGCGCCAGCAGCCAGACGACTACATACGAGCAGTACTTC. It encodes CASSQTTTYEQYF.

The chain combines TRBV10-2 with TRBJ1-5, with 10 bases lining up with TRBD1. Germline V gives CDR1 WSHSY, CDR2 SAAADI. J was trimmed by 4 bases and V by 6 bases; bases with no gene match: 6. CDR3 size: 15 residues. As DNA, the CDR3 is TGCGCCAGCAGCGACAGGGGGCTTTTGAATCAGCCCCAGCATTTT. Protein product: CASSDRGLLNQPQHF.

The CDR3 sequence: CSVERSKETQYF. CDR3 sequence (DNA): TGCAGCGTTGAAAGGAGCAAAGAGACCCAGTACTTC. This chain links TRBV29-1 with TRBJ2-5; no clear D. The germline gives CDR1 SQVTM, CDR2 ANQGSEA. CDR3 length: 12 residues. The V gene lost 2 bases and the J gene lost 3 bases, with 7 bases spanning the gap.

The chain carries TRBV6-6 and TRBJ1-6; 8 positions agree with TRBD1. The CDR3 runs 16 residues. J lost 13 bases, V lost 6 bases, and 17 bases had no gene match. Germline CDR1 MNHNY, CDR2 SVGAGI (reference sequence). This CDR3 is CASRSPGPTGARPLHF. In nucleotides, the CDR3 is TGTGCCAGCAGATCTCCTGGCCCGACAGGGGCCCGGCCCCTCCACTTT.

This clone was picked up one time. The V and J genes are TRBV13 and TRBJ1-6; D is possibly TRBD1 (6 bases). The germline V and J ends were trimmed by 0 bases and 7 bases, with 19 bases remaining between them. The CDR3 is made up of 18 amino acids. The germline V gene encodes CDR1 PRHDT and CDR2 FYEKMQ (reference sequence). The CDR3 DNA reads TGTGCCAGCAGCTTAGGCCTCTGGACAGTTCAGACCAATTCACCCCTCCACTTT. Its protein is CASSLGLWTVQTNSPLHF.

The V gene is TRBV5-6, the J gene TRBJ1-5, with 9 bases lining up with TRBD1. V gave up 1 base and J gave up 5 bases; unmatched junction bases: 7. The CDR3 covers 16 residues. Germline CDR1 reads SGHDT; CDR2 reads YYEEEE. The CDR3 sequence is CASSLIGQGNDQPQHF. The CDR3 nucleotides are TGTGCCAGCAGCTTGATCGGACAGGGGAATGATCAGCCCCAGCATTTT.

V usage is TRBV7-7 and J usage is TRBJ1-1; D perhaps matches TRBD1 (6 bases). CDR1 is SSHAT, CDR2 FNYEAQ, per germline (reference sequence). Deletions cut 5 bases from V and 1 base from J, with 8 bases between. CDR3 length equals 13 residues. DNA of the CDR3: TGTGCCAGCAGCCAGGGACAGAACACTGAAGCTTTCTTT. Its translation is CASSQGQNTEAFF.

This clone was recorded only once. V and J are TRBV11-3 and TRBJ2-1, with 10 bases fitting TRBD2. Germline lookup yields CDR1 SGHNT and CDR2 YENEEA. The V segment lost 2 bases and the J segment 9 bases; nucleotides outside the gene matches: 10. This CDR3 has 16 amino acids. The CDR3 DNA sequence: TGTGCCAGCAGCTTATACGTTAGCGGGAGGACGGGTGAGCAGTTCTTC. Encoded protein: CASSLYVSGRTGEQFF.

CDR3 sequence reads: CASAWQGTAASGANVLTF. DNA for the CDR3: TGTGCCAGCGCCTGGCAGGGGACAGCCGCCTCTGGGGCCAACGTCCTGACTTTC. The chain employs TRBV19 and TRBJ2-6; 7 nucleotides line up with TRBD1. Trimming removed 9 bases from V and 0 bases from J; junction bases left unmatched: 14. The CDR3 spans 18 residues. Germline V gene lookup returns CDR1 LNHDA and CDR2 SQIVND (reference sequence).

J is TRBJ1-1 and V is TRBV2; D is perhaps TRBD1 (5 bases). Trimming cost V 0 bases and J 4 bases, with 9 bases left between them. Per germline, CDR1 SNHLY and CDR2 FYNNEI. This CDR3 comprises 14 residues. CDR3 in DNA: TGTGCCAGCAGTGAAGCGGGCAGGGTCACTGAAGCTTTCTTT. This codes for CASSEAGRVTEAFF.

J is TRBJ2-7 and V is TRBV6-5; possibly TRBD2 for D (6 bases). V was shortened by 2 bases and J by 1 base, with 12 bases between the two germline ends. Germline CDR1 MNHEY, CDR2 SVGAGI. The CDR3 sequence is 15 residues long. The CDR3 is CASSYGGMGSYEQYF. Written as DNA, the CDR3 is TGTGCCAGCAGTTACGGGGGGATGGGATCCTACGAGCAGTACTTC.

The genes are TRBV6-6 and TRBJ2-7, with D perhaps matching TRBD1 (5 bases). V was clipped by 0 bases and J by 4 bases, with 16 bases between them. Germline V gene data show CDR1 as MNHNY and CDR2 as SVGAGI (reference sequence). The CDR3 length is 16 residues. CDR3 protein: CASSYSSSSGRYEQYF. CDR3 nucleotides: TGTGCCAGCAGTTACTCATCATCGTCAGGGCGATACGAGCAGTACTTC.

This clone was observed a handful of times. The chain couples TRBV18 to TRBJ1-2, with 9 positions matching TRBD1. Germline CDR1 KGHSH, CDR2 LQKENI. With V trimmed by 2 bases and J by 4 bases, 14 bases remained unmatched. This CDR3 is 18 amino acids long. CDR3 in amino acids: CASSPFSSGTGTLYGYTF. The CDR3 DNA sequence: TGTGCCAGCTCACCATTCTCGTCCGGGACAGGGACTCTCTATGGCTACACCTTC. The variable domain in full, with the rest retrieved from reference TRBV18 and TRBJ1-2, is NAGVMQNPRHLVRRRGQEARLRCSPMKGHSHVYWYRQLPEEGLKFMVYLQKENIIDESGMPKERFSAEFPKEGPSILRIQQVVRGDSAAYFCASSPFSSGTGTLYGYTFGSGTRLTVV.

The chain couples TRBV6-1 to TRBJ1-3; TRBD1 aligns across 8 bases. V shed 3 bases, J shed 4 bases, and the junction held 8 bases outside the gene matches. The CDR3 consists of 16 residues. Germline lookup yields CDR1 MNHNS and CDR2 SASEGT. The CDR3 region has the DNA TGTGCCAGCAGTGACGACAGGGGACTGGTCGGAAACACCATATATTTT. Translated: CASSDDRGLVGNTIYF.

This chain joins TRBV6-5 and TRBJ2-5, with TRBD2 as a possible D gene (6 bases). The CDR3 extends over 15 amino acids. From germline, CDR1 is MNHEY and CDR2 SVGAGI. Trimming removed 0 bases at V and 5 bases at J, with 13 bases between. DNA for the CDR3: TGTGCCAGCAGTTACTCGAGTAACCGGGGGGAGACCCAGTACTTC. Its protein is CASSYSSNRGETQYF.

The V and J genes are TRBV14 and TRBJ2-1; no clear D. V was trimmed by 2 bases and J by 3 bases, leaving 5 bases between them. Germline CDR1 reads SGHDN; CDR2 reads FVKESK. The CDR3 covers 13 residues. CDR3 coding DNA: TGTGCCAGCAGCCAAAGACTCTACAATGAGCAGTTCTTC. Translation gives CASSQRLYNEQFF.

This chain connects TRBV15 to TRBJ2-7; no reliable D call. V gave up 5 bases and J gave up 3 bases, with 11 bases separating them. The CDR3 length is 13 residues. Germline lookup yields CDR1 LNHNV and CDR2 YYDKDF (reference sequence). In nucleotides, the CDR3 is TGTGCCACCAGCCCTATTAGGAGCTACGAGCAGTACTTC. The encoded protein is CATSPIRSYEQYF. The full variable domain, completed using reference TRBV15 and TRBJ2-7, is DAMVIQNPRYQVTQFGKPVTLSCSQTLNHNVMYWYQQKSSQAPKLLFHYYDKDFNNEADTPDNFQSRRPNTSFCFLDIRSPGLGDTAMYLCATSPIRSYEQYFGPGTRLTVT.